This record looks at one TCR beta chain sequence and its context. Its antigen is not known. These data belong to a study of post-analysis software for immune sequencing data. Each TCR beta cDNA library carried unique molecular identifiers. MiXCR, run by TCRdb on the PCR reads, gives a single entry per CDR3 protein. This sample has about 380,000 distinct CDR3 sequences, with roughly 38% found just once. General study points: Same-batch samples co-clustered strongly by F measure. Significantly lower normalized Chao1 diversity was found in patients with multiple sclerosis relative to controls. In patients, TRBV5-6, TRBV5-1 and TRBV20-1 belonged to five or six TRBV segments found more frequently than in controls.

The V and J ends lost 3 bases and 7 bases, in that order; junction bases with no gene match: 8. CDR3 length equals 15 residues. The sequencing input was blood. The chain recombines TRBV12-3 or TRBV12-4 with TRBJ2-2; 7 bases are a match to TRBD2. The TCR originated in a girl under 18 with multiple sclerosis. The CDR3 DNA sequence: TGTGCCAGCAGTTTGTCGGCGGGCGGGGGCGGGGAGCTGTTTTTT. Translated, it gives CASSLSAGGGGELFF.